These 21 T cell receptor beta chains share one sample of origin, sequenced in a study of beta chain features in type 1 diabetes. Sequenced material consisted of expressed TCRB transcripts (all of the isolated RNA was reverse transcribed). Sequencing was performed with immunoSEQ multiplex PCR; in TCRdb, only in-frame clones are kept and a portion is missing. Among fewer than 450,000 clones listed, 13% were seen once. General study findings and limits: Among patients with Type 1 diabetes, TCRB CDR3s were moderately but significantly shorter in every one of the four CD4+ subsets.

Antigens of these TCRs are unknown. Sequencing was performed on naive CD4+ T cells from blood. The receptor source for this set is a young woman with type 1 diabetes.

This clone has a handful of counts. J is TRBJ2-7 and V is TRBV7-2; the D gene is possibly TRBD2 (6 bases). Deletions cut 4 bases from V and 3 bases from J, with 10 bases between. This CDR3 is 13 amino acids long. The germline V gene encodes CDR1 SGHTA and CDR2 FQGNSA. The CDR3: CASSSAGNYEQYV. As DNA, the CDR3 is TGTGCCAGCAGCTCCGCGGGGAACTACGAGCAGTACGTC.

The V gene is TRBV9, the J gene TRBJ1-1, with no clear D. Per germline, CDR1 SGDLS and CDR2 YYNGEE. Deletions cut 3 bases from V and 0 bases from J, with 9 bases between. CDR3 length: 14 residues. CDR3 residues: CASSEAGLNTEAFF. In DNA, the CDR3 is TGTGCCAGCAGCGAGGCAGGATTGAACACTGAAGCTTTCTTT.

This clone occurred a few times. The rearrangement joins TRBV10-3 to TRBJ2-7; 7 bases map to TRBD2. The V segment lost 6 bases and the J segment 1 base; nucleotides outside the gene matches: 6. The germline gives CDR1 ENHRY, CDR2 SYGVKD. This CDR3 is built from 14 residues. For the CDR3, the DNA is TGTGCCATCAGCCTAGCGGAGAGATCCTACGAGCAGTACTTC. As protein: CAISLAERSYEQYF.

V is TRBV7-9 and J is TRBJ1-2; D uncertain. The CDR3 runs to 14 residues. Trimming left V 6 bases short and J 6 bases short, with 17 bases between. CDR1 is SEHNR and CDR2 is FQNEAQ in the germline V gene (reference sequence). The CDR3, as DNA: TGTGCCAGCAGTTTTACTGCCATTGGTAATGGCTACACCTTC. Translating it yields CASSFTAIGNGYTF.

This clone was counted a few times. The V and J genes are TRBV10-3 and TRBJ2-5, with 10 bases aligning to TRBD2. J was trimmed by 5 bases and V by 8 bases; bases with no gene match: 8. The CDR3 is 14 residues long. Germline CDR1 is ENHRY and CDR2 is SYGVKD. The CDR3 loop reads CAIGLAGVGETQYF. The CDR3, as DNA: TGTGCCATCGGGCTAGCGGGAGTTGGGGAGACCCAGTACTTC.

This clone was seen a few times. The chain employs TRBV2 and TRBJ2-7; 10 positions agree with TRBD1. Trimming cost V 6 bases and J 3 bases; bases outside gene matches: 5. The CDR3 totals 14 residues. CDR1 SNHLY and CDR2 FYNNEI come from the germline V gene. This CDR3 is CASSADRGLYEQYF. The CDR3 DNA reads TGTGCCAGCAGCGCCGACAGGGGGCTCTACGAGCAGTACTTC.

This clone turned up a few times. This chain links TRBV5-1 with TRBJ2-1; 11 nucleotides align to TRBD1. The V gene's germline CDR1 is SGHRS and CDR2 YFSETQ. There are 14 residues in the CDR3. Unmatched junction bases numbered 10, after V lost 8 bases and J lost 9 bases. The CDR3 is CASNLGTGGFEQFF. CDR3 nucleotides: TGCGCCAGTAACCTCGGGACAGGGGGTTTTGAGCAGTTCTTC.

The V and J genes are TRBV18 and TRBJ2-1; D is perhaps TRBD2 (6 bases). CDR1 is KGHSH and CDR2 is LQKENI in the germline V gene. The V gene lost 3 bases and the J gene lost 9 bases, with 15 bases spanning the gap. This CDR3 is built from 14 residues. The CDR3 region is CASSPLLGGSEQFF. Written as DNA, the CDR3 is TGTGCCAGCTCACCGCTCCTGGGGGGAAGTGAGCAGTTCTTC. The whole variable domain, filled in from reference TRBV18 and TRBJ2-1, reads NAGVMQNPRHLVRRRGQEARLRCSPMKGHSHVYWYRQLPEEGLKFMVYLQKENIIDESGMPKERFSAEFPKEGPSILRIQQVVRGDSAAYFCASSPLLGGSEQFFGPGTRLTVL.

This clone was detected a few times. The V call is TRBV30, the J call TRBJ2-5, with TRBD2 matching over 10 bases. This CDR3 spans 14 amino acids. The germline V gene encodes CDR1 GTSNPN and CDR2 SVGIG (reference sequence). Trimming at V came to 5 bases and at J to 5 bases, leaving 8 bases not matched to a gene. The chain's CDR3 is CAWGAGLALETQYF. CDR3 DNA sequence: TGTGCCTGGGGAGCGGGACTAGCGCTGGAGACCCAGTACTTC.

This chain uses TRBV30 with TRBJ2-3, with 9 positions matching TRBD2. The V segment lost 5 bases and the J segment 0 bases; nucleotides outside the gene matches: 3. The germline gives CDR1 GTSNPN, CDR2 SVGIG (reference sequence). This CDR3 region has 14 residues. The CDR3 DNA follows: TGTGCCTGGCTAGCGGGAAGAAGCACAGATACGCAGTATTTT. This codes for CAWLAGRSTDTQYF.

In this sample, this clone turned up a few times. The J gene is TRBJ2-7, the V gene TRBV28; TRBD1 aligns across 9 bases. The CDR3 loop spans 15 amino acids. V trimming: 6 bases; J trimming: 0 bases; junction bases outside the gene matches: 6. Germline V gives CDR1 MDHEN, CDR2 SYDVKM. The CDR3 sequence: CASSTDRGVSYEQYF. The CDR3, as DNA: TGTGCCAGCAGCACCGACAGGGGGGTCTCCTACGAGCAGTACTTC. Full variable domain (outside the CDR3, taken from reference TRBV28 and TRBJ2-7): DVKVTQSSRYLVKRTGEKVFLECVQDMDHENMFWYRQDPGLGLRLIYFSYDVKMKEKGDIPEGYSVSREKKERFSLILESASTNQTSMYLCASSTDRGVSYEQYFGPGTRLTVT.

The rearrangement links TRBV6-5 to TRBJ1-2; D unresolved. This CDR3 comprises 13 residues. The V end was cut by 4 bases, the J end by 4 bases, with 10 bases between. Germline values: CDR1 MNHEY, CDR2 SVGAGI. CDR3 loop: CASSSGTVYGYTF. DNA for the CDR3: TGTGCCAGCAGTTCGGGTACCGTCTATGGCTACACCTTC.

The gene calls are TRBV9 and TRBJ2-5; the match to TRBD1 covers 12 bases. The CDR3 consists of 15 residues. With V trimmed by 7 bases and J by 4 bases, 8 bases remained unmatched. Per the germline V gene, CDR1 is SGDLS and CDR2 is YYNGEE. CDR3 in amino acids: CASGLGTGGAETQYF. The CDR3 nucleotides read TGTGCCAGCGGCCTCGGGACAGGGGGCGCAGAGACCCAGTACTTC.

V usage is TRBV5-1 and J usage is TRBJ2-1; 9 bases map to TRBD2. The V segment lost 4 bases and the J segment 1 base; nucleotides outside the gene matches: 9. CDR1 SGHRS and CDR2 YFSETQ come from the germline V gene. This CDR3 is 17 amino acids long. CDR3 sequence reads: CASSPREREVSYNEQFF. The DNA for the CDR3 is TGCGCCAGCAGCCCTAGGGAGCGGGAGGTTTCCTACAATGAGCAGTTCTTC.

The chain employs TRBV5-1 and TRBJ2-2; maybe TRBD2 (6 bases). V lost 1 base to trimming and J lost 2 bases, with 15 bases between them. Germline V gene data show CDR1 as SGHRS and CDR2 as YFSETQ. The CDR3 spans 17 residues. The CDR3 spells CASSLNSGFLNTGELFF. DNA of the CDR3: TGCGCCAGCAGCTTGAACAGCGGGTTTTTAAACACCGGGGAGCTGTTTTTT.

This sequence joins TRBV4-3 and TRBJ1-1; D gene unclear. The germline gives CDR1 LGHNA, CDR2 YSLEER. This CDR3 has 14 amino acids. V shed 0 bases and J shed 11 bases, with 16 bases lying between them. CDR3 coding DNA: TGCGCCAGCAGCCAAGAAGCCGGGTACCTAGATGCTTTCTTT. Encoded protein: CASSQEAGYLDAFF.

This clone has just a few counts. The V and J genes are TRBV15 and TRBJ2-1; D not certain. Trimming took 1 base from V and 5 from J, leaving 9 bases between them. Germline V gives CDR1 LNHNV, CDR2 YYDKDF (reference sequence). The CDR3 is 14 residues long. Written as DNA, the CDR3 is TGTGCCACCAGCAGAGGTATGGCAGACAATGAGCAGTTCTTC. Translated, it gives CATSRGMADNEQFF.

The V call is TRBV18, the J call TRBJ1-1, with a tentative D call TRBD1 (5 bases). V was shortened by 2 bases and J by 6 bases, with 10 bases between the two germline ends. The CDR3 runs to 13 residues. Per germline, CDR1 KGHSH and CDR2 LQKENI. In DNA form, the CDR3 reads TGTGCCAGCTCACCAGACAGTGGGGCTGAAGCTTTCTTT. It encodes CASSPDSGAEAFF. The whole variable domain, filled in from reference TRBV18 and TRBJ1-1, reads NAGVMQNPRHLVRRRGQEARLRCSPMKGHSHVYWYRQLPEEGLKFMVYLQKENIIDESGMPKERFSAEFPKEGPSILRIQQVVRGDSAAYFCASSPDSGAEAFFGQGTRLTVV.

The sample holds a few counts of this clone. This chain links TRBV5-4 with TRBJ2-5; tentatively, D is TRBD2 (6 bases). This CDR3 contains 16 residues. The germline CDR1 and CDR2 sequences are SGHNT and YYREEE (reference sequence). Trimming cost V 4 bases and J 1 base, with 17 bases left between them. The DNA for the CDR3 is TGTGCCAGCAGCCGTGGCCTAGCGACGACCCAAGAGACCCAGTACTTC. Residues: CASSRGLATTQETQYF.

As DNA, the CDR3 is TGTGCCAGTACCCAGAACACTGAAGCTTTCTTT. Translation gives CASTQNTEAFF. This chain uses TRBV19 with TRBJ1-1; D is uncertain. Germline V gene data show CDR1 as LNHDA and CDR2 as SQIVND (reference sequence). V was shortened by 7 bases and J by 1 base, with 4 bases between the two germline ends. This CDR3 has 11 amino acids.

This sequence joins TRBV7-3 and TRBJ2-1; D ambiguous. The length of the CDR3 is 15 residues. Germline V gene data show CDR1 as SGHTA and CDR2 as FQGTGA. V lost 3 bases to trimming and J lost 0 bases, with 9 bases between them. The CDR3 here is CASSFSGASYNEQFF. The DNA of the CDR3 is TGTGCCAGCAGCTTCTCGGGTGCCTCCTACAATGAGCAGTTCTTC.